What follows are 27 T cell receptor beta chains derived from one specimen sequenced in a study of blood T cell repertoires in COVID-19. Generated by immunoSEQ multiplex PCR, the TCRdb table keeps only in-frame clones and is missing some. The data show about 400,000 clones, 89% seen once. Specimen: peripheral blood. These receptors were collected from a man aged 40-49 years with acute or convalescent COVID-19.

The chain joins TRBV18 to TRBJ2-3, with D perhaps TRBD2 (5 bases). V shed 2 bases and J shed 10 bases, with 10 bases lying between them. There are 12 residues in the CDR3. Germline values: CDR1 KGHSH, CDR2 LQKENI. Here the CDR3 DNA reads TGTGCCAGCTCACCAATGGGGAGATCGCAGTATTTT. The encoded protein is CASSPMGRSQYF.

The J gene is TRBJ2-7, the V gene TRBV28; D gene unclear. The CDR3 is made up of 14 amino acids. Germline values: CDR1 MDHEN, CDR2 SYDVKM. V dropped 3 bases and J dropped 3 bases, with 12 bases sitting between them. The CDR3: CASSFYNTRYEQYF. The CDR3 DNA is TGTGCCAGCAGTTTTTACAACACCCGCTACGAGCAGTACTTC.

This clone was detected only once. The J gene is TRBJ1-2, the V gene TRBV27; D is undetermined. The CDR3 extends over 13 amino acids. Germline values: CDR1 MNHEY, CDR2 SMNVEV (reference sequence). Trimming left V 10 bases short and J 5 bases short, with 17 bases between. Written as DNA, the CDR3 is TGTGCCACAGCGGAATCCACCCAATATGGCTACACCTTC. As protein: CATAESTQYGYTF.

The rearrangement links TRBV6-1 to TRBJ1-5; maybe TRBD1 (6 bases). The germline V gene has CDR1 MNHNS and CDR2 SASEGT. Trimming removed 2 bases from V and 0 bases from J, with 20 bases in between. The CDR3 spans 19 residues. The CDR3 spells CASSEFLQGSSYSNQPQHF. CDR3 nucleotide sequence: TGTGCCAGCAGTGAATTTTTACAGGGCTCTTCCTATAGCAATCAGCCCCAGCATTTT.

A few counts support this clone. The chain couples TRBV19 to TRBJ2-1; 8 nucleotides match TRBD2. V was clipped by 0 bases and J by 6 bases; unmatched bases: 13. The CDR3 has 18 amino acids. Germline CDR1 and CDR2: LNHDA and SQIVND (reference sequence). The CDR3 spells CASSIDWVAGSLGNEQFF. The CDR3 region has the DNA TGTGCCAGTAGTATAGATTGGGTAGCGGGATCGTTGGGCAATGAGCAGTTCTTC.

The V call is TRBV7-2, the J call TRBJ1-3; D remains ambiguous. Germline CDR1 SGHTA, CDR2 FQGNSA. The ends were cut back, 1 base at V and 0 bases at J, with 7 bases in the middle. The CDR3 has 15 amino acids. CDR3 in amino acids: CASSLVGNSGNTIYF. Written as DNA, the CDR3 is TGTGCCAGCAGCTTAGTTGGCAACTCTGGAAACACCATATATTTT.

V and J are TRBV19 and TRBJ1-5; 9 nucleotides align to TRBD1. Unmatched junction bases numbered 8, after V lost 3 bases and J lost 2 bases. CDR3 size: 17 residues. Germline CDR1 LNHDA, CDR2 SQIVND (reference sequence). CDR3 DNA sequence: TGTGCCAGTAGTATGTCGACAGGGGGGCCCGGCAATCAGCCCCAGCATTTT. Translating gives CASSMSTGGPGNQPQHF.

The chain joins TRBV11-2 to TRBJ2-3; 7 bases map to TRBD1. The trim removed 1 base at V and 2 bases at J, leaving 12 bases unmatched. The CDR3 is 18 amino acids. Germline V gene data show CDR1 as SGHAT and CDR2 as FQNNGV. The CDR3 nucleotides are TGTGCCAGCAGCTTAGGTAAGGACAGGATAAAGGACACAGATACGCAGTATTTT. Translating it yields CASSLGKDRIKDTDTQYF. Full variable domain (rest looked up from reference TRBV11-2 and TRBJ2-3): EAGVAQSPRYKIIEKRQSVAFWCNPISGHATLYWYQQILGQGPKLLIQFQNNGVVDDSQLPKDRFSAERLKGVDSTLKIQPAKLEDSAVYLCASSLGKDRIKDTDTQYFGPGTRLTVL.

The chain has TRBV2 and TRBJ1-5; D perhaps matches TRBD1 (5 bases). Germline V gives CDR1 SNHLY, CDR2 FYNNEI. The CDR3 is made up of 14 amino acids. V was pared by 4 bases and J by 8 bases, with 15 bases between. CDR3 region: CASSAPDSAEPQHF. DNA of the CDR3: TGTGCCAGCAGTGCCCCCGACAGCGCCGAGCCCCAGCATTTT.

This chain joins TRBV27 and TRBJ1-1; TRBD1 is a possible D gene (5 bases). The CDR3 extends over 14 amino acids. Germline values: CDR1 MNHEY, CDR2 SMNVEV (reference sequence). V lost 2 bases and J 4 bases, leaving 11 bases between the germline ends. The CDR3 DNA reads TGTGCCAGCAGTTTAGGGGGGGTCGGCACTGAAGCTTTCTTT. Protein sequence: CASSLGGVGTEAFF.

The rearrangement links TRBV7-8 to TRBJ1-1; the match to TRBD1 covers 8 bases. The CDR3 length is 16 residues. With 5 bases clipped from V and 4 bases from J, the junction kept 12 bases outside the gene matches. CDR1 is SGHVS and CDR2 is FQNEAQ in the germline V gene. CDR3 loop: CASSPPTGVGRTEAFF. Written as DNA, the CDR3 is TGTGCCAGCAGCCCACCGACAGGGGTCGGGCGCACTGAAGCTTTCTTT.

The rearrangement uses TRBV3-1 (or the pseudogene TRBV3-2) and TRBJ1-1; TRBD1 is a possible D gene (5 bases). Germline V gene lookup returns CDR1 LGHDT and CDR2 YNNKEL (reference sequence). This CDR3 is 14 amino acids long. Trimming cost V 4 bases and J 2 bases, with 11 bases left between them. The DNA for the CDR3 is TGTGCCAGCAGCCTGGCGGGGGAAAACACTGAAGCTTTCTTT. Encoded protein: CASSLAGENTEAFF.

This clone was seen only a few times. V is TRBV10-3 and J is TRBJ1-1, with 12 bases aligning to TRBD1. J lost 11 bases, V lost 10 bases, and 11 bases had no gene match. CDR3 size: 13 residues. From germline, CDR1 is ENHRY and CDR2 SYGVKD. Here the CDR3 reads CASEQGQGAFAFF. CDR3 sequence (DNA): TGTGCCAGCGAACAGGGACAGGGGGCGTTTGCTTTCTTT.

The chain recombines TRBV6-6 with TRBJ2-7; 9 bases agree with TRBD1. The CDR3 covers 15 residues. Trimming removed 1 base from V and 4 bases from J; junction bases left unmatched: 5. Germline CDR1 is MNHNY and CDR2 is SVGAGI (reference sequence). The CDR3 loop reads CASSYLYRGQYEQYF. CDR3 in DNA: TGTGCCAGCAGTTACTTATACAGGGGGCAGTACGAGCAGTACTTC.

V usage is TRBV15 and J usage is TRBJ1-4; a possible D gene is TRBD1 (6 bases). The germline V gene has CDR1 LNHNV and CDR2 YYDKDF (reference sequence). V lost 0 bases to trimming and J lost 7 bases, with 9 bases between them. The CDR3 has 14 amino acids. CDR3 residues: CATSRDRGGEKLFF. The CDR3 nucleotides are TGTGCCACCAGCAGAGACAGGGGTGGTGAAAAACTGTTTTTT.

V and J are TRBV6-1 and TRBJ2-7; D is perhaps TRBD1 (6 bases). The CDR3 is made up of 12 amino acids. V lost 3 bases and J 4 bases, leaving 7 bases between the germline ends. CDR1 and CDR2 (germline): MNHNS, SASEGT. The DNA of the CDR3 is TGTGCCAGCAGTGACGGACAGTACGAGCAGTACTTC. It codes for CASSDGQYEQYF.

About this clone: Distinct nucleotide sequences in the sample also encode this CDR3. The chain couples TRBV18 to TRBJ1-2; 7 nucleotides align to TRBD1. The length of the CDR3 is 13 residues. CDR1 is KGHSH and CDR2 is LQKENI in the germline V gene. The V gene end was trimmed by 3 bases and the J gene end by 3 bases; junction bases not matched to a gene: 1. The CDR3 DNA sequence: TGTGCCAGCTCACCCGACAGGGACTATGGCTACACCTTC. Its protein is CASSPDRDYGYTF.

The rearrangement uses TRBV6-5 and TRBJ2-2, with unresolved D. The V end lost 0 bases, the J end lost 3 bases, and 8 bases lay between the germline ends. Germline V gene lookup returns CDR1 MNHEY and CDR2 SVGAGI. This CDR3 is 15 amino acids long. As DNA, the CDR3 is TGTGCCAGCAGTTACTCGCGGTTCGACACCGGGGAGCTGTTTTTT. It specifies CASSYSRFDTGELFF.

This clone was picked up a small number of times. The V gene is TRBV11-2, the J gene TRBJ1-6; D is possibly TRBD1 (6 bases). CDR3 length equals 14 residues. The V gene's germline CDR1 is SGHAT and CDR2 FQNNGV. V was clipped by 3 bases and J by 5 bases, with 8 bases between them. CDR3 in DNA: TGTGCCAGCAGCTTTTCAGGGGATAATTCACCCCTCCACTTT. Protein: CASSFSGDNSPLHF.

The V gene is TRBV5-1, the J gene TRBJ2-7, with 10 bases aligning to TRBD2. The CDR3 is 15 amino acids. Unmatched junction bases numbered 1, after V lost 1 base and J lost 0 bases. In germline, CDR1 is SGHRS, CDR2 YFSETQ. CDR3 in DNA: TGCGCCAGCAGCTTGAGGACTAGCGGCTCCTACGAGCAGTACTTC. Protein product: CASSLRTSGSYEQYF.

V is TRBV2 and J is TRBJ2-3; 9 nucleotides align to TRBD1. The CDR3 has 16 amino acids. Germline lookup yields CDR1 SNHLY and CDR2 FYNNEI. J lost 4 bases, V lost 5 bases, and 10 bases had no gene match. The CDR3 is CASSMDRGFTADTQYF. CDR3 bases: TGTGCCAGCAGTATGGACAGGGGCTTCACCGCAGATACGCAGTATTTT.

V gene TRBV13 combines with J gene TRBJ1-1; D remains unclear. Looked up from germline, CDR1 is PRHDT and CDR2 is FYEKMQ (reference sequence). V lost 2 bases and J lost 4, with 17 bases in between. The CDR3 has 16 residues. The CDR3 loop is CASSLWTREIPTEAFF. The CDR3 bases are TGTGCCAGCAGCTTATGGACTCGGGAGATTCCCACTGAAGCTTTCTTT. Supplemented by reference TRBV13 and TRBJ1-1, the full variable domain reads AAGVIQSPRHLIKEKRETATLKCYPIPRHDTVYWYQQGPGQDPQFLISFYEKMQSDKGSIPDRFSAQQFSDYHSELNMSSLELGDSALYFCASSLWTREIPTEAFFGQGTRLTVV.

The chain links TRBV3-1 (or the pseudogene TRBV3-2) to TRBJ1-1; 7 nucleotides agree with TRBD1. This CDR3 has 14 amino acids. Germline CDR1 is LGHDT and CDR2 is YNNKEL (reference sequence). Trimming at V came to 4 bases and at J to 0 bases, leaving 2 bases not matched to a gene. CDR3 bases: TGTGCCAGCAGCCCCCAGGGGGTGAACACTGAAGCTTTCTTT. Its protein is CASSPQGVNTEAFF.

The J gene is TRBJ2-7, the V gene TRBV28, with TRBD1 matching 7 bases. The CDR3 totals 13 residues. Germline lookup yields CDR1 MDHEN and CDR2 SYDVKM. The V gene end was trimmed by 10 bases and the J gene end by 2 bases; junction bases not matched to a gene: 8. The DNA of the CDR3 is TGTGCCACGCTCGACAGGGCGACCTACGAGCAGTACTTC. Translation gives CATLDRATYEQYF. The full variable domain, completed using reference TRBV28 and TRBJ2-7, is DVKVTQSSRYLVKRTGEKVFLECVQDMDHENMFWYRQDPGLGLRLIYFSYDVKMKEKGDIPEGYSVSREKKERFSLILESASTNQTSMYLCATLDRATYEQYFGPGTRLTVT.

In DNA, the CDR3 is TGCGCCAGCAGCCGGGGGACACTCTACGAGCAGTACTTC. Its translation: CASSRGTLYEQYF. The rearrangement uses TRBV4-1 and TRBJ2-7; TRBD1 might be the D (6 bases). This CDR3 has 13 amino acids. CDR1 and CDR2 (germline): MGHRA, YSYEKL. V lost 4 bases and J 3 bases, leaving 10 bases between the germline ends.

The chain recombines TRBV28 with TRBJ2-1; possibly TRBD2 for D (7 bases). Germline CDR1 MDHEN, CDR2 SYDVKM. The germline V and J ends were trimmed by 6 bases and 7 bases, with 22 bases remaining between them. This CDR3 comprises 16 residues. Here the CDR3 reads CASRPFGGAVWNEQFF. The DNA of the CDR3 is TGTGCCAGCAGGCCTTTTGGGGGGGCCGTGTGGAATGAGCAGTTCTTC.

The chain links TRBV7-9 to TRBJ1-1, with 9 bases matching TRBD1. The CDR3 extends over 14 amino acids. Germline loops: CDR1 SEHNR, CDR2 FQNEAQ (reference sequence). V lost 1 base and J lost 11; bases outside the gene matches: 8. The CDR3 reads CASSLGAGTGNAFF. Here the CDR3 DNA reads TGTGCCAGCAGCTTAGGTGCGGGGACAGGGAACGCTTTCTTT.